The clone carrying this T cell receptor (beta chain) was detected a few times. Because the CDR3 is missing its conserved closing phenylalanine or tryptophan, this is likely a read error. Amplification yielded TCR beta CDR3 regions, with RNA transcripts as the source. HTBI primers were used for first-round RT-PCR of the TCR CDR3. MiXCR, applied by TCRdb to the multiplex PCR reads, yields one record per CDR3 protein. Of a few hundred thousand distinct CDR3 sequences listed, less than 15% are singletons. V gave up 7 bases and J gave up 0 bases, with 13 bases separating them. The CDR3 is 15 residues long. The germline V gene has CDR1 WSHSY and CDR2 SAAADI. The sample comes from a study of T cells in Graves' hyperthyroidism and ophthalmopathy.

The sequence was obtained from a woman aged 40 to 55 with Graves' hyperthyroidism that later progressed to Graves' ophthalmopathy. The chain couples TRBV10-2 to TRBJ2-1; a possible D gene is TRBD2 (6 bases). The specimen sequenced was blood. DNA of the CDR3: TGCGCCAGCACCGGGGGACCTCCCTCCTACAATGAGCAGTTCCTC. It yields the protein CASTGGPPSYNEQFL.